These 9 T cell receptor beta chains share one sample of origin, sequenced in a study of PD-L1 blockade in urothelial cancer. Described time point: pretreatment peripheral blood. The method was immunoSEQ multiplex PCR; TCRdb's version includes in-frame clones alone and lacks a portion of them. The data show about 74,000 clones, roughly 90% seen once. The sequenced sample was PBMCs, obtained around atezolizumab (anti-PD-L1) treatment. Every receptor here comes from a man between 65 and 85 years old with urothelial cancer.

The CDR3 sequence: CASGWTSGPVFYEQYF. The CDR3 region has the DNA TGTGCCAGCGGGTGGACTAGCGGGCCTGTTTTCTACGAGCAGTACTTC. This chain links TRBV28 with TRBJ2-7, with 11 bases aligning to TRBD2. The CDR3 runs 16 residues. J gave up 3 bases and V 8 bases, and 12 bases lay outside the gene matches. Looked up from germline, CDR1 is MDHEN and CDR2 is SYDVKM.

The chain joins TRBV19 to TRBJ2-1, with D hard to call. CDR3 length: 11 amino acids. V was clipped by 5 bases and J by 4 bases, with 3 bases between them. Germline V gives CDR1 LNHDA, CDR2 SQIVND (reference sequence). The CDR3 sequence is CASSAYNEQFF. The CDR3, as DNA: TGTGCCAGTAGTGCGTACAATGAGCAGTTCTTC. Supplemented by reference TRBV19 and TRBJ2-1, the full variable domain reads DGGITQSPKYLFRKEGQNVTLSCEQNLNHDAMYWYRQDPGQGLRLIYYSQIVNDFQKGDIAEGYSVSREKKESFPLTVTSAQKNPTAFYLCASSAYNEQFFGPGTRLTVL.

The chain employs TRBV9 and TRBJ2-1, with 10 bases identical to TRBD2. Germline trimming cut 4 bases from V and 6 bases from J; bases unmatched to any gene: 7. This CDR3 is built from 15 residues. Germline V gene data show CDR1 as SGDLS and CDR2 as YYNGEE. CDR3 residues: CASSPGTSETNEQFF. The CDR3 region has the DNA TGTGCCAGCAGCCCCGGGACTAGCGAAACCAATGAGCAGTTCTTC.

CDR3 DNA sequence: TGCGCCAGCAGCTCATCTGGACTAGTGGGCTACAATGAGCAGTTCTTC. Residues: CASSSSGLVGYNEQFF. V is TRBV5-1 and J is TRBJ2-1; 7 bases agree with TRBD2. Germline CDR1 is SGHRS and CDR2 is YFSETQ. This CDR3 contains 16 residues. V was pared by 3 bases and J by 3 bases, with 9 bases of the junction left unmatched.

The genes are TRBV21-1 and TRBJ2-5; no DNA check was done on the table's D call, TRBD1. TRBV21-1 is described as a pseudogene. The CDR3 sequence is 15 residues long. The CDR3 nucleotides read TGTGCCAGCAGCAAACGGTTCAGGGCCACAGAGACCCAGTACTTC. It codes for CASSKRFRATETQYF.

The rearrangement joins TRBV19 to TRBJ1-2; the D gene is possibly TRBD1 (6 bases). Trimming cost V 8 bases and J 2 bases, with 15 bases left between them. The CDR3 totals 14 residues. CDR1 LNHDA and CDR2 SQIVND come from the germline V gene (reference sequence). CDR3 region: CASGTLQGNYGYTF. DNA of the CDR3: TGTGCCAGTGGTACTCTACAGGGAAACTATGGCTACACCTTC.

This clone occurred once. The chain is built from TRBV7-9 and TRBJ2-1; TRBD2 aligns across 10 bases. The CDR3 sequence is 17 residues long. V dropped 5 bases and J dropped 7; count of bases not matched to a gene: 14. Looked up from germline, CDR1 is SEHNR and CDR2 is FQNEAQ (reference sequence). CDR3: CASSPGGASGGKNEQFF. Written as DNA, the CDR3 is TGTGCCAGCAGCCCCGGTGGGGCTAGCGGGGGCAAAAATGAGCAGTTCTTC.

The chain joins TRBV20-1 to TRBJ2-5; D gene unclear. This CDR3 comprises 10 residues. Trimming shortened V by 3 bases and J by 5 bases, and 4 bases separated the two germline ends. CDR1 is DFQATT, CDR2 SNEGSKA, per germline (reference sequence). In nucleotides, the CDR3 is TGCAGTGCTAGTCTCGAGACCCAGTACTTC. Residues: CSASLETQYF.

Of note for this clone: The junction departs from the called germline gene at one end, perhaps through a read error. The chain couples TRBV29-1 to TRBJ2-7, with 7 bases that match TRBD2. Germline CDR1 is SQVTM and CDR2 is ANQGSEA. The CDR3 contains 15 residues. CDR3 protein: CSVDKAGDSSSEQYF. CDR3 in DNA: TGCAGCGTTGATAAGGCGGGAGACTCGTCCTCCGAGCAGTACTTC.